What follows are 2 T cell receptor beta chains derived from one specimen sequenced in a study of blood T cell repertoires in COVID-19. The method was immunoSEQ multiplex PCR; TCRdb's version includes in-frame clones alone and lacks a portion of them. Seen here are over 90,000 clones, under 80% observed once, and the top ten hold approximately 4.1%. Material for sequencing was peripheral blood. These receptors all come from a man between 70 and 80 years old with COVID-19, enrolled during active disease.

The table lists this clone with a count of one. V is TRBV7-2 and J is TRBJ1-1; D is ambiguous. The length of the CDR3 is 12 residues. The ends were cut back, 5 bases at V and 11 bases at J, with 15 bases in the middle. CDR1 and CDR2 (germline): SGHTA, FQGNSA. CDR3 residues: CASSRGRTKAFF. Here the CDR3 DNA reads TGTGCCAGCAGCCGAGGGAGGACTAAGGCTTTCTTT.

The chain couples TRBV18 to TRBJ2-2, with 8 bases matching TRBD1. V lost 5 bases and J lost 5; bases outside the gene matches: 7. The CDR3 runs to 15 residues. Germline V lookup: CDR1 KGHSH, CDR2 LQKENI. CDR3: CASSYGQGGTGELFF. CDR3 in DNA: TGTGCCAGCTCATACGGACAGGGCGGGACCGGGGAGCTGTTTTTT. The whole variable domain, remainder taken from reference TRBV18 and TRBJ2-2, is NAGVMQNPRHLVRRRGQEARLRCSPMKGHSHVYWYRQLPEEGLKFMVYLQKENIIDESGMPKERFSAEFPKEGPSILRIQQVVRGDSAAYFCASSYGQGGTGELFFGEGSRLTVL.